The 7 T cell receptor beta chains given below trace back to one sample, sequenced in a study of T cells in localized non-small cell lung cancer. Generated by immunoSEQ multiplex PCR, the TCRdb table keeps only in-frame clones and is missing some. The table lists roughly 35,000 clones, 93% of them singletons. The sample in question was peripheral blood, obtained before any cancer treatment. These receptors were collected from a female donor older than 55 with stage I lung adenocarcinoma.

The chain has TRBV6-5 and TRBJ1-5, with 7 bases fitting TRBD1. This CDR3 contains 14 residues. Unmatched junction bases numbered 5, after V lost 6 bases and J lost 3 bases. The V gene's germline CDR1 is MNHEY and CDR2 SVGAGI. CDR3 residues: CASRSDRDNQPQHF. The CDR3 DNA follows: TGTGCCAGCAGATCCGACAGGGACAATCAGCCCCAGCATTTT.

The chain uses TRBV30 and TRBJ1-5; 10 nucleotides align to TRBD1. The junction had 7 bases not matched to a gene; V was cut back by 5 bases and J by 3 bases. CDR1 and CDR2 (germline): GTSNPN, SVGIG (reference sequence). This CDR3 has 15 residues. The CDR3 sequence is CAWGTGQGNNQPQHF. CDR3 DNA sequence: TGTGCCTGGGGGACGGGACAGGGGAACAATCAGCCCCAGCATTTT.

This clone was picked up one time. The chain uses TRBV1 and TRBJ2-4; the table's D call of TRBD2 was not tested on the DNA. TRBV1 is a pseudogene segment. The CDR3 length is 17 residues. CDR3: CTSRLLSSGGSKNIQYF. DNA for the CDR3: TGCACCAGCAGACTCCTATCTAGCGGGGGGTCCAAAAACATTCAGTACTTC.

V usage is TRBV1 and J usage is TRBJ2-3. TRBV1 is reported as a pseudogene. The CDR3 covers 13 residues. The CDR3: CTSSQGRWDTQYF. CDR3 bases: TGCACCAGCAGCCAGGGAAGGTGGGATACGCAGTATTTT.

The chain combines TRBV18 with TRBJ2-3, with D uncertain. CDR3 length: 13 amino acids. Germline CDR1 is KGHSH and CDR2 is LQKENI. V was cut by 3 bases and J by 5 bases, with 9 bases left in between. Here the CDR3 reads CASSPPNGDTQYF. The CDR3 bases are TGTGCCAGCTCACCCCCCAACGGAGATACGCAGTATTTT. Full variable domain (missing parts from reference TRBV18 and TRBJ2-3): NAGVMQNPRHLVRRRGQEARLRCSPMKGHSHVYWYRQLPEEGLKFMVYLQKENIIDESGMPKERFSAEFPKEGPSILRIQQVVRGDSAAYFCASSPPNGDTQYFGPGTRLTVL.

The CDR3 region is CASSIVTGSNQPQHF. As DNA, the CDR3 is TGTGCCAGTAGTATTGTTACGGGAAGCAATCAGCCCCAGCATTTT. The chain carries TRBV19 and TRBJ1-5, with D hard to call. The CDR3 spans 15 residues. Trimming removed 3 bases from V and 1 base from J, with 10 bases in between. Per germline, CDR1 LNHDA and CDR2 SQIVND (reference sequence).

The chain combines TRBV10-1 with TRBJ2-1, with TRBD2 matching 14 bases. The CDR3 runs to 16 residues. Germline V lookup: CDR1 WNHNN, CDR2 SYGVQD (reference sequence). V lost 4 bases and J lost 2; bases outside the gene matches: 1. CDR3 loop: CASSGTSGGTYNEQFF. The CDR3, as DNA: TGCGCCAGCAGTGGGACTAGCGGGGGGACCTACAATGAGCAGTTCTTC.